This T cell receptor (beta chain) emerged from a study of T-cell reconstitution after alpha-beta-depleted transplantation in children. V lost 3 bases and J lost 5; bases outside the gene matches: 6. This CDR3 spans 15 amino acids. Germline V lookup: CDR1 SGDLS, CDR2 YYNGEE. Construction of the TCRbeta library involved unique molecular identifiers. TCRdb re-analysed the PCR reads in MiXCR, keeping a single row per CDR3 protein. There are 250,000 to 350,000 distinct CDR3 sequences in the sample; about a quarter occur only once, and 9.5% to 13% lies in the top ten. This clonotype showed up just a few times. Its target is not known. Study-level results: Elevated TCRbeta diversity at day 60 was traced, in some patients, to surviving recipient T cells and thymic progenitors.

The source material was PBMCs, mostly from graft donor cells, sampled 180 days after TCRalphabeta/CD19-depleted stem cell transplant. The clonotype was recovered from a male patient aged 5 to 17 who had a stem cell transplant for acute lymphoblastic leukemia, so the T cells may come from the graft donor. The gene calls are TRBV9 and TRBJ2-1; 9 positions match TRBD2. The chain's CDR3 is CASSASGDDDNEQFF. The CDR3 DNA is TGTGCCAGCAGCGCTAGCGGGGACGACGACAATGAGCAGTTCTTC.